This TCR beta chain is drawn from a study of blood T cell repertoires in COVID-19. Method: immunoSEQ multiplex PCR; TCRdb's copy keeps in-frame clones and lacks some. The table records tens of thousands of clones, approximately 94% of them present only once. The ends lost 5 bases at V and 9 bases at J; junction bases unmatched: 13. The CDR3 has 16 residues. Germline V gives CDR1 SGHDT, CDR2 YYEEEE. This clone was seen once. This receptor was identified in a human donor with active COVID-19. The donor label of this sample is uncertain. The chain links TRBV5-6 to TRBJ1-5, with 11 nucleotides matching TRBD1. Sequenced: peripheral blood. CDR3 region: CASSQYLGTGGRPQHF. The CDR3 DNA follows: TGTGCCAGCAGTCAATATCTAGGGACAGGGGGTCGGCCCCAGCATTTT.